This paragraph reports one TCR beta chain. Its cognate antigen is unknown. This sample was taken from a study of a mutant IDH1 vaccine in newly diagnosed glioma. Clones were read by immunoSEQ multiplex PCR, and TCRdb kept only the in-frame ones, dropping some. The sample lists tens of thousands of clones; 74% were seen once. The time point denotes: week 35, safety follow-up. A single vaccine dose contained 300 ug of mutant IDH1 20-mer peptide, and topical imiquimod was used with it. Here the sequenced sample was PBMCs, taken from a glioma patient whose treatment included an IDH1 peptide vaccine. The clonotype was recovered from a man in his forties or fifties with glioma.

CDR3 bases: TGTGCCAGCAGCGCAACTAGCGGCACAGATACGCAGTATTTT. The encoded protein is CASSATSGTDTQYF. This chain uses TRBV5-4 with TRBJ2-3, with 7 bases aligning to TRBD2. The germline V gene has CDR1 SGHNT and CDR2 YYREEE (reference sequence). The length of the CDR3 is 14 residues. J was trimmed by 1 base and V by 4 bases; bases with no gene match: 3. The whole variable domain, filled in from reference TRBV5-4 and TRBJ2-3, reads ETGVTQSPTHLIKTRGQQVTLRCSSQSGHNTVSWYQQALGQGPQFIFQYYREEENGRGNFPPRFSGLQFPNYSSELNVNALELDDSALYLCASSATSGTDTQYFGPGTRLTVL.